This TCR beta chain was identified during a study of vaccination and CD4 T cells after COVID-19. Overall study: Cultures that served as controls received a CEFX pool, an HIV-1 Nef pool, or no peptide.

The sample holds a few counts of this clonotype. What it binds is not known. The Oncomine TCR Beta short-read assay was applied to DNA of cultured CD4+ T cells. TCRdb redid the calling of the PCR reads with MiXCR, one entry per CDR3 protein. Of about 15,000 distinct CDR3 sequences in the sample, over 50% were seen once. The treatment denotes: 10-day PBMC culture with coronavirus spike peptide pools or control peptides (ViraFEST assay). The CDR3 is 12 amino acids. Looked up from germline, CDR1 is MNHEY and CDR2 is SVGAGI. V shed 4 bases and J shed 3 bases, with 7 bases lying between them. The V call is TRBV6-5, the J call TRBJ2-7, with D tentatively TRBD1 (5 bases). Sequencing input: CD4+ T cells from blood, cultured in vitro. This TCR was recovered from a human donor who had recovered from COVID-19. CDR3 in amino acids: CASSFDSYEQYF. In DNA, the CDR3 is TGTGCCAGCAGTTTCGACAGCTACGAGCAGTACTTC.